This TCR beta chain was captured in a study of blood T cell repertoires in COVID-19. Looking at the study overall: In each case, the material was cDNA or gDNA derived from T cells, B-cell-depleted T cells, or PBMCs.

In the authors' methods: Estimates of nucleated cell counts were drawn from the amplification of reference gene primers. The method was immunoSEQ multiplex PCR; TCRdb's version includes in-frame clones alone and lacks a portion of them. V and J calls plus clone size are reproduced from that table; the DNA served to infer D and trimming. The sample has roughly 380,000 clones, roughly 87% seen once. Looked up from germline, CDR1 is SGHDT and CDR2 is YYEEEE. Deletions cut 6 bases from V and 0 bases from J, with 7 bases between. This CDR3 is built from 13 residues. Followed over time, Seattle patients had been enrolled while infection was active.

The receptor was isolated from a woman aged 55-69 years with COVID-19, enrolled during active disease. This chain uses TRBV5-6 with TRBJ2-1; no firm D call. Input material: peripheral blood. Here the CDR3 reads CASKESSYNEQFF. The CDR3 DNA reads TGTGCCAGCAAGGAGAGCTCCTACAATGAGCAGTTCTTC.